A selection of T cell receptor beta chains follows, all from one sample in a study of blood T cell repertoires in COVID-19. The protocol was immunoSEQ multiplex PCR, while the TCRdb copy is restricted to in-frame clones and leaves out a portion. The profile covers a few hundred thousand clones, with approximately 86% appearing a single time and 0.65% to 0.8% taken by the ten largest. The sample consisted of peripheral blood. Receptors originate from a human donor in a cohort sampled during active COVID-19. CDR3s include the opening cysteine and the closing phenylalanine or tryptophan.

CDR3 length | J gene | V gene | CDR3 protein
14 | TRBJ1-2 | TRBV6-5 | CASSSTGSNYGYTF
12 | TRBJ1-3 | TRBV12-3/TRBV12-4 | CATKWGLGTIYF
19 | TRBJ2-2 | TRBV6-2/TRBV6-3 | CASSRLAGGPPPNTGELFF
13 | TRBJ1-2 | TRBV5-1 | CASSLSQGYGYTF
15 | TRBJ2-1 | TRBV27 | CASRLAGGPGNEQFF
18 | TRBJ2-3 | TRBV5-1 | CASSLTSLRPMRADTQYF
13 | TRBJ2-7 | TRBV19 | CASSAGQVYEQYF
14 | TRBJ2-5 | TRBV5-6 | CASSLGGRTETQYF
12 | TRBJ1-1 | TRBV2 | CATGVPNTEAFF
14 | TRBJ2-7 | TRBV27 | CASSRGTGPYEQYF
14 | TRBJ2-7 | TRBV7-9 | CASSLTVSSYEQYF
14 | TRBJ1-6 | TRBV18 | CASSPETGSSPLHF
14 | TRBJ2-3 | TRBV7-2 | CASSFWTSTDTQYF
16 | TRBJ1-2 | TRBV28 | CASSPSTGRIYYGYTF
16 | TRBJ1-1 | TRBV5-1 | CASSFTGDGPNTEAFF
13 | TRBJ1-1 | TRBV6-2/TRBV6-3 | CASSYSGQPEAFF
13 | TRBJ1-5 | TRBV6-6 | CASNGEWNQPQHF
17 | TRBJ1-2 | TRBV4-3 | CASSQDWATAPNYGYTF
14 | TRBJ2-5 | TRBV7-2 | CASGLAVQQETQYF